One and the same sample provided the 17 T cell receptor beta chains below, sequenced in a study of neurological immune-mediated disorders. From the 5' RACE reads, TCRdb called clonotypes with MiXCR, one entry per CDR3 protein. Among more than 20,000 distinct CDR3 sequences listed, more than 2% were seen once. The sequencing input was PBMCs. Source of these receptors: a woman in her fifties or sixties with multiple sclerosis.

This clonotype was counted ten times or more. The genes are TRBV20-1 and TRBJ2-2; no clear D gene. Trimming stripped 1 base from V and 2 bases from J, with 2 bases between. CDR1 is DFQATT, CDR2 SNEGSKA, per germline (reference sequence). This CDR3 contains 12 residues. DNA of the CDR3: TGCAGTGCTAGAGGCAACACCGGGGAGCTGTTTTTT. Residues: CSARGNTGELFF.

Only a few counts were recorded for this clonotype. V gene TRBV12-3 or TRBV12-4 combines with J gene TRBJ1-1; D is perhaps TRBD1 (5 bases). The germline V and J ends were trimmed by 4 bases and 7 bases, with 10 bases remaining between them. CDR3 length: 12 residues. Here the CDR3 reads CASSSGHLEAFF. CDR3 coding DNA: TGTGCCAGCAGTTCCGGACATCTTGAAGCTTTCTTT.

This clonotype was seen repeatedly, ten times or more. The V gene is TRBV7-2, the J gene TRBJ2-7; 12 bases map to TRBD2. CDR1 and CDR2 from the germline V gene are SGHTA and FQGNSA. V shed 5 bases, J shed 7 bases, and the junction held 9 bases outside the gene matches. The CDR3 runs to 15 residues. This CDR3 reads CASSLRLAGGQEQYF. The CDR3 DNA follows: TGTGCCAGCAGCCTACGTCTAGCGGGGGGGCAAGAGCAGTACTTC.

This clonotype was found a few times. The rearrangement joins TRBV20-1 to TRBJ2-3; 9 positions match TRBD2. V lost 6 bases to trimming and J lost 1 base; unmatched junction nucleotides: 5. There are 14 residues in the CDR3. Germline V gene data show CDR1 as DFQATT and CDR2 as SNEGSKA (reference sequence). The chain's CDR3 is CSARGLAGTDTQYF. The CDR3 DNA reads as TGCAGTGCCCGGGGACTAGCCGGCACAGATACGCAGTATTTT.

A word on this clonotype: This may arise from a read error, as a much more abundant clone is one base away. The chain combines TRBV12-3 or TRBV12-4 with TRBJ1-1; 7 bases match TRBD1. CDR3 length: 13 amino acids. With 7 bases clipped from V and 11 bases from J, the junction kept 13 bases outside the gene matches. The CDR3 loop reads CASTTRKGADAFF. CDR3 nucleotide sequence: TGTGCCAGCACCACTAGAAAGGGGGCGGATGCTTTCTTT.

This clonotype was seen ten or more times. V and J are TRBV5-4 and TRBJ1-1, with D unresolved. V was shortened by 4 bases and J by 1 base, with 11 bases between the two germline ends. This CDR3 has 14 residues. CDR1 is SGHNT and CDR2 is YYREEE in the germline V gene (reference sequence). The CDR3 nucleotides are TGTGCCAGCAGCGAACACACATGGAACACTGAAGCTTTCTTT. It encodes CASSEHTWNTEAFF.

This clonotype was counted only a few times. The V call is TRBV9, the J call TRBJ2-3; 10 positions match TRBD2. The germline CDR1 and CDR2 sequences are SGDLS and YYNGEE. The length of the CDR3 is 20 residues. With 4 bases clipped from V and 6 bases from J, the junction kept 23 bases outside the gene matches. CDR3 amino acids: CASSPKEGRLAGGIRDTQYF. The CDR3 DNA reads TGTGCCAGCAGCCCCAAAGAGGGCCGATTAGCGGGAGGCATTAGGGATACGCAGTATTTT.

This clonotype was counted many times. CDR3 bases: TGTGCCATCAGTGAGACACAGGGCTATGGCTACACCTTC. Protein sequence: CAISETQGYGYTF. The chain uses TRBV10-3 and TRBJ1-2, with D tentatively TRBD1 (6 bases). This CDR3 contains 13 residues. V lost 2 bases and J 4 bases, leaving 8 bases between the germline ends. Germline values: CDR1 ENHRY, CDR2 SYGVKD.

At least ten counts were recorded for this clonotype. J is TRBJ2-3 and V is TRBV20-1; TRBD2 agrees at 10 bases. Germline V gene data show CDR1 as DFQATT and CDR2 as SNEGSKA (reference sequence). CDR3 length: 16 amino acids. J was trimmed by 3 bases and V by 2 bases; bases with no gene match: 8. DNA of the CDR3: TGCAGTGCTAGACGGATAGCGGGGGGAACGACAGATACGCAGTATTTT. Translation: CSARRIAGGTTDTQYF.

This clonotype came up many times. The chain carries TRBV5-8 and TRBJ1-2; TRBD1 is a possible D gene (5 bases). The length of the CDR3 is 12 residues. CDR1 SGHTS and CDR2 YDEGEE come from the germline V gene. Trimming took 4 bases from V and 11 from J, leaving 15 bases between them. CDR3 nucleotides: TGTGCCAGCAGCGGGGACTATTTTGGATACACCTTC. Translating it yields CASSGDYFGYTF.

In its sample, this clonotype was seen many times. The chain uses TRBV20-1 and TRBJ1-1; 10 bases are shared with TRBD1. There are 13 residues in the CDR3. Germline V gene sequence: CDR1 DFQATT, CDR2 SNEGSKA (reference sequence). V shed 5 bases, J shed 1 base, and the junction held 1 base outside the gene matches. The CDR3 region is CSADRGRNTEAFF. CDR3 sequence (DNA): TGCAGTGCTGACAGGGGGCGGAACACTGAAGCTTTCTTT.

This clonotype was counted many times. This chain connects TRBV20-1 to TRBJ2-7; 8 nucleotides line up with TRBD2. Trimming took 6 bases from V and 5 from J; bases not matched to a gene: 12. The V gene's germline CDR1 is DFQATT and CDR2 SNEGSKA (reference sequence). The CDR3 covers 14 residues. The DNA for the CDR3 is TGCAGTGCCGAACGGGGGGGCTCGGTAAACGAGCAGTACTTC. Protein product: CSAERGGSVNEQYF.

This clonotype was seen ten or more times. The chain combines TRBV11-1 with TRBJ2-1; perhaps TRBD1 as D (6 bases). The V gene's germline CDR1 is SGHAT and CDR2 FQDESV (reference sequence). CDR3 length: 11 residues. Trimming left V 3 bases short and J 10 bases short, with 7 bases between. The DNA of the CDR3 is TGTGCCAGCAGCTTGGGGACAGAGCAGTTCTTC. It codes for CASSLGTEQFF.

This clonotype was counted many times. The V call is TRBV7-9, the J call TRBJ1-5; 10 positions match TRBD1. Germline V gene sequence: CDR1 SEHNR, CDR2 FQNEAQ (reference sequence). CDR3 length: 14 amino acids. Trimming cost V 5 bases and J 6 bases; bases outside gene matches: 4. CDR3 DNA sequence: TGTGCCAGCAGCCGAGGACAGGGGGTTCAGCCCCAGCATTTT. It yields the protein CASSRGQGVQPQHF.

This clonotype was observed many times. The V call is TRBV11-3, the J call TRBJ2-5; D possibly corresponds to TRBD1 (6 bases). V was shortened by 3 bases and J by 8 bases, with 19 bases between the two germline ends. The germline V gene encodes CDR1 SGHNT and CDR2 YENEEA. The CDR3 totals 15 residues. CDR3 DNA: TGTGCCAGCAGCTTGGGGTACAGGGTTAACAAAACCCAGTACTTC. Protein: CASSLGYRVNKTQYF.

This clonotype has only a few counts. This sequence joins TRBV4-2 and TRBJ1-2; no firm D call. The CDR3 spans 14 residues. V lost 0 bases and J lost 4, with 9 bases in between. Germline lookup yields CDR1 LGHNA and CDR2 YNFKEQ. The CDR3 spells CASSQDRTGYGYTF. In DNA, the CDR3 is TGTGCCAGCAGCCAAGATAGGACCGGCTATGGCTACACCTTC.

This clonotype is medium-sized by share. This chain joins TRBV4-1 and TRBJ1-2, with 7 bases fitting TRBD1. CDR1 and CDR2 from the germline V gene are MGHRA and YSYEKL. The CDR3 length is 15 residues. Trimming cost V 1 base and J 5 bases; bases outside gene matches: 7. CDR3: CASSQGGQLTYGYTF. In DNA, the CDR3 is TGCGCCAGCAGCCAAGGGGGACAGCTGACTTATGGCTACACCTTC.